This passage covers 13 T cell receptor beta chains from one sample sequenced in a study of CD8 T cells in ankylosing spondylitis. MiXCR, applied by TCRdb to the 5' RACE reads, yields one record per CDR3 protein. The sample holds 150,000 to 200,000 distinct CDR3 sequences; 18% are singletons and the top ten take 3.5% to 5%. The sample comprised blood, either unsorted or a sorted T cell fraction (not recorded which). Source of these receptors: a male donor aged 10-29 years with ankylosing spondylitis or in good health (not recorded which).

This clonotype came up many times. The chain recombines TRBV7-2 with TRBJ1-5, with D possibly matching TRBD1 (5 bases). Trimming took 5 bases from V and 0 from J, leaving 14 bases between them. The germline CDR1 and CDR2 sequences are SGHTA and FQGNSA. The CDR3 consists of 16 residues. In nucleotides, the CDR3 is TGTGCCAGCAGCCTTGGGGGTCGTTTTAGCAATCAGCCCCAGCATTTT. Translating it yields CASSLGGRFSNQPQHF. The full variable domain, in which reference TRBV7-2 and TRBJ1-5 provide the parts outside the CDR3, is GAGVSQSPSNKVTEKGKDVELRCDPISGHTALYWYRQSLGQGLEFLIYFQGNSAPDKSGLPSDRFSAERTGGSVSTLTIQRTQQEDSAVYLCASSLGGRFSNQPQHFGDGTRLSIL.

This clonotype was counted many times. The CDR3 nucleotides read TGTGCCAGCGATGGGGGTACTAGCGCCAATGAGCAGTTCTTC. Translating gives CASDGGTSANEQFF. The chain combines TRBV12-3 or TRBV12-4 with TRBJ2-1; 7 nucleotides line up with TRBD2. The CDR3 is 14 residues long. The V segment lost 8 bases and the J segment 6 bases; nucleotides outside the gene matches: 10.

This clonotype has at least ten counts. This rearrangement joins TRBV7-9 to TRBJ2-1, with 7 nucleotides matching TRBD2. After removal of 2 bases from V and 8 bases from J, the junction contained 3 bases not matched to a gene. In germline, CDR1 is SEHNR, CDR2 FQNEAQ (reference sequence). CDR3 length equals 13 residues. Written as DNA, the CDR3 is TGTGCCAGCAGCTTAACAACTAGCGATGAGCAGTTCTTC. It specifies CASSLTTSDEQFF.

The CDR3 spells CASSYSASFSTEAFF. CDR3 coding DNA: TGTGCCAGCAGTTACTCGGCTTCGTTTAGCACTGAAGCTTTCTTT. The genes are TRBV6-2 or TRBV6-3 and TRBJ1-1; D is unresolved. CDR1 is MNHEY and CDR2 is SVGEGT in the germline V gene. Trimming left V 0 bases short and J 4 bases short, with 12 bases between. CDR3 length equals 15 residues.

This clonotype was recorded at least ten times. The chain is built from TRBV6-5 and TRBJ2-3; no firm D call. The CDR3 is 13 residues long. Between the trimmed V and J ends, which lost 4 bases and 2 bases, there was a span of 7 bases. CDR1 MNHEY and CDR2 SVGAGI come from the germline V gene. CDR3 coding DNA: TGTGCCAGCAGTTTTACGGTCACAGATACGCAGTATTTT. It encodes CASSFTVTDTQYF.

This sequence joins TRBV4-3 and TRBJ2-5; D tentatively reads TRBD1 or TRBD2 (5 bases each). In germline, CDR1 is LGHNA, CDR2 YSLEER. V was trimmed by 4 bases and J by 5 bases, leaving 14 bases between them. The CDR3 runs 14 residues. CDR3 residues: CASSLGVDPETQYF. The CDR3 DNA follows: TGCGCCAGCAGCCTGGGGGTCGATCCCGAGACCCAGTACTTC.

The sample holds many counts of this clonotype. The rearrangement joins TRBV6-2 or TRBV6-3 to TRBJ2-7, with 9 bases identical to TRBD1. CDR1 and CDR2 from the germline V gene are MNHEY and SVGEGT. This CDR3 has 14 amino acids. J lost 4 bases, V lost 5 bases, and 6 bases had no gene match. CDR3 region: CASSLGTGWYEQYF. DNA of the CDR3: TGTGCCAGCAGTCTCGGGACAGGGTGGTACGAGCAGTACTTC.

This clonotype occurred many times. The V gene is TRBV10-3, the J gene TRBJ2-2, with 8 bases identical to TRBD1. The germline gives CDR1 ENHRY, CDR2 SYGVKD. This CDR3 has 16 amino acids. Germline trimming cut 6 bases from V and 0 bases from J; bases unmatched to any gene: 6. CDR3 sequence reads: CAIRDRGQTNTGELFF. The CDR3 bases are TGTGCCATCAGAGACAGGGGCCAAACGAACACCGGGGAGCTGTTTTTT.

In this sample, this clonotype turned up many times. The rearrangement uses TRBV6-5 and TRBJ1-1; perhaps TRBD1 as D (5 bases). Trimming removed 6 bases from V and 0 bases from J, with 11 bases in between. Germline V lookup: CDR1 MNHEY, CDR2 SVGAGI. CDR3 size: 14 residues. The CDR3 DNA follows: TGTGCCAGCAGGGACGGGACGGTGAACACTGAAGCTTTCTTT. Translation gives CASRDGTVNTEAFF.

There are many counts of this clonotype. The V gene is TRBV4-1, the J gene TRBJ2-2; tentatively, D is TRBD1 or TRBD2 (6 bases each). The V end was cut by 4 bases, the J end by 5 bases, with 20 bases between. The CDR3 runs to 17 residues. Germline CDR1 reads MGHRA; CDR2 reads YSYEKL. The CDR3 spells CASSRGGGRGRTGELFF. DNA of the CDR3: TGCGCCAGCAGCCGAGGTGGGGGGCGGGGAAGGACCGGGGAGCTGTTTTTT.

This clonotype was found many times. The chain combines TRBV7-9 with TRBJ1-5; the D gene is possibly TRBD1 (6 bases). The CDR3 consists of 16 residues. V was pared by 4 bases and J by 7 bases, with 20 bases between. Germline loops: CDR1 SEHNR, CDR2 FQNEAQ (reference sequence). The chain's CDR3 is CASSSITGPSGQPQHF. The CDR3, as DNA: TGTGCCAGCAGCTCCATAACAGGGCCCTCGGGGCAGCCCCAGCATTTT.

The chain couples TRBV10-1 to TRBJ2-1; 9 bases match TRBD2. The CDR3 is 13 residues long. Trimming removed 6 bases from V and 7 bases from J; junction bases left unmatched: 4. The V gene's germline CDR1 is WNHNN and CDR2 SYGVQD (reference sequence). CDR3 protein: CASRSAGGNEQFF. Here the CDR3 DNA reads TGCGCCAGCAGATCAGCGGGAGGTAATGAGCAGTTCTTC.

Many counts were recorded for this clonotype. This rearrangement joins TRBV11-2 to TRBJ2-7, with D possibly being TRBD1 or TRBD2 (6 bases each). Deletions cut 0 bases from V and 5 bases from J, with 14 bases between. Germline values: CDR1 SGHAT, CDR2 FQNNGV. The CDR3 has 15 amino acids. Here the CDR3 DNA reads TGTGCCAGCAGCTTAGATTGGGGGGCGCGGAACGAGCAGTACGTC. Its translation is CASSLDWGARNEQYV.